This TCR beta chain was captured in a study of T-cell reconstitution after alpha-beta-depleted transplantation in children. Broader study findings: Where some patients showed high TCRbeta diversity at day 60, it came from recipient T cells and thymic progenitors that had survived. Alpha-beta T cells present about two months after transplant were reported to originate from several hundred expanded graft clones. At one year after transplant, newly produced T cells mostly accounted for T-cell counts and diversity.

The TCRbeta library was prepared with unique molecular identifiers. TCRdb itself ran the PCR reads through MiXCR, one entry per CDR3 protein. The data show 60,000 or so distinct CDR3 sequences, with roughly 45% seen just once and 95% to 98% held by the top ten. This CDR3 contains 15 residues. Germline V gene lookup returns CDR1 SGDLS and CDR2 YYNGEE. Trimming took 0 bases from V and 0 from J, leaving 7 bases between them. A word on this clonotype: Its antigen is currently unknown.

The receptor was isolated from a male patient younger than 18 who had a stem cell transplant for acute lymphoblastic leukemia, so the T cells may come from the graft donor. The source material was PBMCs, mostly from graft donor cells, sampled 360 days after TCRalphabeta/CD19-depleted stem cell transplant. V gene TRBV9 combines with J gene TRBJ2-1, with D uncertain. The CDR3: CASSVGMGSYNEQFF. In DNA form, the CDR3 reads TGTGCCAGCAGCGTAGGAATGGGCTCCTACAATGAGCAGTTCTTC. Full variable domain (outside the CDR3, taken from reference TRBV9 and TRBJ2-1): DSGVTQTPKHLITATGQRVTLRCSPRSGDLSVYWYQQSLDQGLQFLIQYYNGEERAKGNILERFSAQQFPDLHSELNLSSLELGDSALYFCASSVGMGSYNEQFFGPGTRLTVL.